Each of the 17 T cell receptor beta chains below was sequenced from the same sample in a study of regulatory T cells in long-lasting Graves disease. Time point meaning: persistent/refractory GD, antithyroid drugs over 5 years with positive TRAb. There was RNA extracted from PBMCs, and the TCR library was made from it. According to the study, TCR beta libraries were built with iRepertoire HTBI primers and CDR3-region Arm-PCR. Each CDR3 protein is one row after TCRdb ran MiXCR on the multiplex PCR reads. The table includes 250,000 to 300,000 distinct CDR3 sequences, around 23% detected once. Sequences were derived from peripheral blood mononuclear cells (PBMCs), sampled when the disease was refractory, from a patient treated with antithyroid drugs. Every receptor here comes from a female donor with Graves disease.

This chain connects TRBV15 to TRBJ1-5; D unresolved. V was clipped by 0 bases and J by 0 bases, with 3 bases between them. The CDR3 is 14 amino acids. The germline V gene encodes CDR1 LNHNV and CDR2 YYDKDF (reference sequence). The CDR3 sequence is CATSRDRSNQPQHF. The CDR3 DNA reads TGTGCCACCAGCAGAGATCGTAGCAATCAGCCCCAGCATTTT.

This clonotype was seen repeatedly, ten times or more. The CDR3 nucleotides are TGTGCCAGCAGCTTCTACCTAGGCCCCCAAGAAAAACTGTTTTTT. It translates to CASSFYLGPQEKLFF. The rearrangement links TRBV5-5 to TRBJ1-4, with D unclear. Germline V gene sequence: CDR1 SGHKS, CDR2 YYEKEE (reference sequence). V shed 2 bases and J shed 8 bases, with 16 bases lying between them. The CDR3 has 15 amino acids.

Ten or more counts support this clonotype. Here the CDR3 DNA reads TGTGCCAGCAGTTCGACAGGGTGGGAGACCCAGTACTTC. Protein: CASSSTGWETQYF. The chain links TRBV28 to TRBJ2-5, with 7 bases matching TRBD1. Germline trimming cut 4 bases from V and 5 bases from J; bases unmatched to any gene: 4. CDR3 length: 13 amino acids. Germline assignment: CDR1 MDHEN and CDR2 SYDVKM. Full variable domain (missing parts from reference TRBV28 and TRBJ2-5): DVKVTQSSRYLVKRTGEKVFLECVQDMDHENMFWYRQDPGLGLRLIYFSYDVKMKEKGDIPEGYSVSREKKERFSLILESASTNQTSMYLCASSSTGWETQYFGPGTRLLVL.

The genes are TRBV6-2 or TRBV6-3 and TRBJ2-7; D ambiguous. V was clipped by 5 bases and J by 2 bases, with 13 bases between them. Germline V gene lookup returns CDR1 MNHEY and CDR2 SVGEGT. This CDR3 contains 14 residues. The CDR3 region has the DNA TGTGCCAGCAGTGGTCTCCGAGTTCCCTACGAGCAGTACTTC. It translates to CASSGLRVPYEQYF.

Many counts were recorded for this clonotype. The rearrangement links TRBV3-1 to TRBJ2-7; D not resolved. Per the germline V gene, CDR1 is LGHDT and CDR2 is YNNKEL (reference sequence). The CDR3 totals 12 residues. V was clipped by 0 bases and J by 4 bases, with 4 bases between them. The chain's CDR3 is CASSQDRYEQYF. CDR3 bases: TGTGCCAGCAGCCAAGATCGTTACGAGCAGTACTTC.

Only one count was recorded for this clonotype. This may be a read error, as it is one base from a much larger clone. The CDR3 does not end in the conserved phenylalanine or tryptophan, so this is likely a read error. The chain joins TRBV3-1 to TRBJ1-1; D ambiguous. Trimming pared 1 base from V and 3 bases from J, leaving 12 bases between. CDR1 is LGHDT and CDR2 is YNNKEL in the germline V gene (reference sequence). The CDR3 consists of 15 residues. Written as DNA, the CDR3 is TGTGCCAGCAGCCAAGTAATTGTGCGAGACACTGAAGCTTTCTTA. This codes for CASSQVIVRDTEAFL.

The chain uses TRBV6-9 and TRBJ2-7; D is undetermined. Germline CDR1 MNHGY, CDR2 SVAAGI. The V end was cut by 3 bases, the J end by 4 bases, with 7 bases between. The CDR3 is 12 residues long. CDR3: CASSYAQYEQYF. The CDR3 coding sequence is TGTGCCAGCAGTTACGCCCAATACGAGCAGTACTTC.

This clonotype showed up just a few times. The chain is built from TRBV19 and TRBJ1-5, with D tentatively TRBD1 (6 bases). V was trimmed by 5 bases and J by 3 bases, leaving 17 bases between them. The V gene's germline CDR1 is LNHDA and CDR2 SQIVND (reference sequence). This CDR3 contains 16 residues. CDR3 bases: TGTGCCAGTAGTCTAATAGGGACAAACTCCAATCAGCCCCAGCATTTT. Translation gives CASSLIGTNSNQPQHF. The whole variable domain, filled in from reference TRBV19 and TRBJ1-5, reads DGGITQSPKYLFRKEGQNVTLSCEQNLNHDAMYWYRQDPGQGLRLIYYSQIVNDFQKGDIAEGYSVSREKKESFPLTVTSAQKNPTAFYLCASSLIGTNSNQPQHFGDGTRLSIL.

The chain links TRBV11-2 to TRBJ2-5; possibly TRBD2 for D (6 bases). Germline V lookup: CDR1 SGHAT, CDR2 FQNNGV. CDR3 length equals 16 residues. The V end was cut by 3 bases, the J end by 2 bases, with 16 bases between. Here the CDR3 DNA reads TGTGCCAGCAGCTTCAGATTCGGGACTCCACAAGAGACCCAGTACTTC. Translation: CASSFRFGTPQETQYF. The whole variable domain, remainder taken from reference TRBV11-2 and TRBJ2-5, is EAGVAQSPRYKIIEKRQSVAFWCNPISGHATLYWYQQILGQGPKLLIQFQNNGVVDDSQLPKDRFSAERLKGVDSTLKIQPAKLEDSAVYLCASSFRFGTPQETQYFGPGTRLLVL.

The sample holds a few counts of this clonotype. The rearrangement joins TRBV7-2 to TRBJ2-7, with a possible D match to TRBD2 (5 bases). V was clipped by 5 bases and J by 3 bases, with 14 bases between them. This CDR3 has 14 amino acids. CDR1 is SGHTA and CDR2 is FQGNSA in the germline V gene. Here the CDR3 DNA reads TGTGCCAGCAGCCCCGGGGTGTCAGTCTACGAGCAGTACTTC. This codes for CASSPGVSVYEQYF.

Note on this clonotype: One base away lies a much larger clone, so this may be a sequencing read error. This rearrangement joins TRBV12-3 or TRBV12-4 to TRBJ1-1; TRBD1 might be the D (5 bases). The CDR3 sequence is 13 residues long. The CDR3 DNA reads as TGTGCCAGCAGTTTAGGGCAGGACACTGAAGCTTCCTTT. This translates into CASSLGQDTEASF.

The V call is TRBV5-1, the J call TRBJ2-5; the D call may be TRBD1 or TRBD2 (6 bases each). This CDR3 has 15 amino acids. CDR1 SGHRS and CDR2 YFSETQ come from the germline V gene. V was trimmed by 0 bases and J by 2 bases, leaving 11 bases between them. In nucleotides, the CDR3 is TGCGCCAGCAGCTTGGAGGGGGGCCCACAAGAGACCCAGTACTTC. It is translated as CASSLEGGPQETQYF.

V usage is TRBV28 and J usage is TRBJ2-7; D ambiguous. Looked up from germline, CDR1 is MDHEN and CDR2 is SYDVKM. Trimming removed 6 bases at V and 2 bases at J, with 11 bases between. The CDR3 is 13 amino acids. The CDR3 DNA follows: TGTGCCAGCAGCCCCCCGGCCACCTACGAGCAGTACTTC. Its protein is CASSPPATYEQYF.

This clonotype showed up many times. V is TRBV7-2 and J is TRBJ2-7; 12 bases fit TRBD1. The CDR3 has 16 amino acids. With V trimmed by 3 bases and J by 5 bases, 8 bases remained unmatched. Germline V CDR1 and CDR2: SGHTA, FQGNSA. CDR3 bases: TGTGCCAGCAGCTTTACATCGGGACAGGGGGCCAACGAGCAGTACTTC. Translated: CASSFTSGQGANEQYF. The full variable domain, rest sourced from reference TRBV7-2 and TRBJ2-7, is GAGVSQSPSNKVTEKGKDVELRCDPISGHTALYWYRQSLGQGLEFLIYFQGNSAPDKSGLPSDRFSAERTGGSVSTLTIQRTQQEDSAVYLCASSFTSGQGANEQYFGPGTRLTVT.

The rearrangement uses TRBV20-1 and TRBJ2-5; 8 bases line up with TRBD2. With V trimmed by 8 bases and J by 5 bases, 13 bases remained unmatched. CDR1 is DFQATT and CDR2 is SNEGSKA in the germline V gene (reference sequence). The CDR3 length is 14 residues. This CDR3 is CSTPTGGLGETQYF. The DNA of the CDR3 is TGCAGTACCCCGACGGGGGGGCTCGGTGAGACCCAGTACTTC.

The table lists this clonotype with many counts. The chain combines TRBV6-1 with TRBJ1-5, with 8 bases aligning to TRBD1. The CDR3 totals 15 residues. The germline V gene encodes CDR1 MNHNS and CDR2 SASEGT. Trimming took 6 bases from V and 6 from J; bases not matched to a gene: 10. The DNA of the CDR3 is TGTGCCAGCAGCCCTAGGGACAGGCCTCTTCAGCCCCAGCATTTT. As protein: CASSPRDRPLQPQHF.

This clonotype showed up many times. This chain connects TRBV2 to TRBJ2-7, with 9 bases matching TRBD1. The CDR3 sequence is 16 residues long. V dropped 0 bases and J dropped 6; count of bases not matched to a gene: 9. From germline, CDR1 is SNHLY and CDR2 FYNNEI. Here the CDR3 reads CASSEAHGQGRVEQYF. For the CDR3, the DNA is TGTGCCAGCAGTGAAGCGCATGGACAGGGGAGGGTCGAGCAGTACTTC.